These 3 T cell receptor beta chains originate from one sample sequenced in a study of cytomegalovirus exposure and HLA in healthy donors (dated by TCRdb to about 2017). The library was made by the immunoSEQ multiplex PCR assay. A mixture of 60 forward primers for TCR Vbeta segments and 13 reverse primers for TCR Jbeta segments was used in the multiplex PCR. TCRdb mirrors the immuneACCESS table, restricted to in-frame sequences. Some clones are absent from its copies; in checked studies, under half trace to an unresolved V gene, and the reason for the others is unknown. The sample profile shows about 160,000 clones; approximately 79% of them were found once. Of the sample, around 6.8% is held by the ten largest clones. The sequenced sample was PBMCs. Receptors originate from a man aged 40-49 years in good health and CMV-seropositive.

V gene TRBV2 combines with J gene TRBJ1-6; the D gene is possibly TRBD1 (6 bases). Germline CDR1 SNHLY, CDR2 FYNNEI. Trimming removed 2 bases at V and 8 bases at J, with 10 bases between. CDR3 length: 14 amino acids. CDR3 nucleotides: TGTGCCAGCAGTGAAAGGGGGTTATATTCACCCCTCCACTTT. Translation gives CASSERGLYSPLHF.

This chain links TRBV9 with TRBJ2-1, with 7 bases lining up with TRBD1. V shed 0 bases, J shed 0 bases, and the junction held 0 bases outside the gene matches. This CDR3 region has 15 residues. CDR1 is SGDLS and CDR2 is YYNGEE in the germline V gene. The CDR3 spells CASSVEGASYNEQFF. The CDR3 region has the DNA TGTGCCAGCAGCGTAGAGGGGGCCTCCTACAATGAGCAGTTCTTC.

This clone came up a few times. The genes are TRBV4-3 and TRBJ2-3; maybe TRBD2 (6 bases). The CDR3 is 18 amino acids. Germline CDR1 is LGHNA and CDR2 is YSLEER. Trimming took 1 base from V and 8 from J, leaving 25 bases between them. The CDR3 coding sequence is TGCGCCAGCAGCCAAGGACTAGTTACGGATCGGGGCCGGGGTACGCAGTATTTT. Protein: CASSQGLVTDRGRGTQYF.